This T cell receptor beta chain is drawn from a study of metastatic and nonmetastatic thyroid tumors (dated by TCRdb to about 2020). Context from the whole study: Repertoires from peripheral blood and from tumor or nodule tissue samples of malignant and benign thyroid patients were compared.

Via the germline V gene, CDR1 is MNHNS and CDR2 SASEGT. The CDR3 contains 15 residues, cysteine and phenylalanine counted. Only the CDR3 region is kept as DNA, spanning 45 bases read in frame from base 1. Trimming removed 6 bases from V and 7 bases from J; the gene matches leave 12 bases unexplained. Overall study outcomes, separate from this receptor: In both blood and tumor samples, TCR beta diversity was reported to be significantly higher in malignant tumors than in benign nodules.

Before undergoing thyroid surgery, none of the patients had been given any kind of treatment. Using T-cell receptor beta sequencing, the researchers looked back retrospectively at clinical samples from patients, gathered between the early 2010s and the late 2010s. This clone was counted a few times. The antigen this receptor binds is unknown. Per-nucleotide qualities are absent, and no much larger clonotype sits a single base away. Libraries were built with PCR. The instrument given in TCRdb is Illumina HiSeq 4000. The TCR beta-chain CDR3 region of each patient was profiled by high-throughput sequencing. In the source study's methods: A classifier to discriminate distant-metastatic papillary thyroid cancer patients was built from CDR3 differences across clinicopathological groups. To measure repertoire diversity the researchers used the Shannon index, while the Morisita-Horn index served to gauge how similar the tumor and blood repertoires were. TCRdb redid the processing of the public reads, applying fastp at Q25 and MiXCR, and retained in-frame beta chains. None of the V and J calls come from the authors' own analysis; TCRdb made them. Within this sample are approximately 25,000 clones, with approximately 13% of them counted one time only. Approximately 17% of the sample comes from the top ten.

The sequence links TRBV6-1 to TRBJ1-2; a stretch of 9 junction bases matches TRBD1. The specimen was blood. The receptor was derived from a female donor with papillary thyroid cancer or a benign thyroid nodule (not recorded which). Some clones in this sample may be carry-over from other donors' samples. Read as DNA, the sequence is TGTGCCAGCAGGGGATTGGTACAGGGGGCCGTTGGCTACACCTTC. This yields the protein CASRGLVQGAVGYTF.